The source of this T cell receptor beta chain is a study of T cell responses to AZD1222 COVID-19 vaccine. Study-level background: Second-dose schedules of about 4 or about 12 weeks were combined.

TCRdb's table, derived via immunoSEQ multiplex PCR, lists solely in-frame clones and lacks some. The sample has roughly 140,000 clones, about 91% seen once; the top ten hold around 3.6%. Study-wide results and caveats: Possibly, clonal diversity was underestimated; donors were largely white British and included more females. Mapped onto spike, vaccine-associated CD4 TCRs spanned it and were dominant at 160-218 and 743-854.

The V gene's germline CDR1 is SGHDT and CDR2 YYEEEE. Trimming left V 7 bases short and J 2 bases short, with 9 bases between. The CDR3 has 12 amino acids. On this clone itself: Its antigen is undetermined.

The V and J genes are TRBV5-6 and TRBJ2-5; D unresolved. The sequence was obtained from an adult in good health. The source material was peripheral blood, sampled on day 0 of AZD1222 vaccination. The CDR3 nucleotides are TGTGCCAGCTCTAACGAACAAGAGACCCAGTACTTC. Its protein is CASSNEQETQYF.